The source of this TCR beta chain is a study of T-cell reconstitution after alpha-beta-depleted transplantation in children. This clonotype was found many times. CDR3 size: 13 residues. V gave up 3 bases and J gave up 3 bases, with 12 bases separating them. Germline-derived CDR1 and CDR2 are DFQATT and SNEGSKA (reference sequence). The TCRbeta library incorporated unique molecular identifiers. Via MiXCR, TCRdb re-called the PCR reads, giving one row per CDR3 protein. The sample holds 120,000 or so distinct CDR3 sequences, about a tenth seen once. The chain is built from TRBV20-1 and TRBJ2-7; D possibly matches TRBD1 or TRBD2 (5 bases each). This TCR derives from a human donor who donated a stem cell graft to a child with acute lymphoblastic leukemia. Sequenced here: PBMCs from the stem cell graft donor, sampled from the stem cell graft. DNA for the CDR3: TGCAGTGCTAGTGGGGGACCGATCTACGAGCAGTACTTC. Translating it yields CSASGGPIYEQYF.